This record concerns one T cell receptor beta chain sequence. Its antigen is as yet unknown. These data come from a study of shared clonotypes between healthy human individuals. Study conclusions and caveats: Non-shared clonotypes were found to have lower generation probabilities than the clonotypes that were shared by all four of the sorted-subset donors. The study found roughly 5.3% of naive CD4 clonotypes shared across four donors. Read depth was anticipated to influence clonotype sharing among donors.

Across several immunoSEQ plates, the genomic DNA of each subset was split evenly. Measured with immunoSEQ multiplex PCR; TCRdb has only the in-frame clones, and not every one. The repertoire holds 2 million to 2.5 million clones, with approximately 93% as singletons. The source is a man aged 18 to 30 in good health. Some clones in this sample may be carry-over from other donors' samples. Sequenced: naive CD4+ T cells from PBMCs. As to subset: CD45RA+ positively selected.

CDR3 amino acids: CSVTEVGNTGELFF. The CDR3 DNA follows: TGCAGCGTGACAGAGGTGGGGAACACCGGGGAGCTGTTTTTT. This chain links TRBV29-1 with TRBJ2-2, with a weak D call TRBD1 (5 bases). CDR1 and CDR2 from the germline V gene are SQVTM and ANQGSEA. V was pared by 6 bases and J by 1 base, with 12 bases between. The CDR3 is 14 residues long.